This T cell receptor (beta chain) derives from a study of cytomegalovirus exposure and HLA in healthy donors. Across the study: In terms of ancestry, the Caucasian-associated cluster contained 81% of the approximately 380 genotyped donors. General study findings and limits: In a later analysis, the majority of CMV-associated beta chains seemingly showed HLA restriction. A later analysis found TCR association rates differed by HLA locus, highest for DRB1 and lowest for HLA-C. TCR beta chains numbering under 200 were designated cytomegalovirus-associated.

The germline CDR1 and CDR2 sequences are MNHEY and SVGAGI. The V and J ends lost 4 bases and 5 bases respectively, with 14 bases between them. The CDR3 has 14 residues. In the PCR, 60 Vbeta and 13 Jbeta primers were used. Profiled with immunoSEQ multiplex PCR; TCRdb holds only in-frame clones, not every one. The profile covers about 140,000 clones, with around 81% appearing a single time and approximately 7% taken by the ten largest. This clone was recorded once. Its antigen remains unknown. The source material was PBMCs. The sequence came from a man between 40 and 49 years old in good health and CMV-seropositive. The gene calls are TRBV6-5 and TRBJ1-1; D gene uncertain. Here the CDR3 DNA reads TGTGCCAGCAGTTTTGCGGGTCTGGGAACTGAAGCTTTCTTT. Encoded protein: CASSFAGLGTEAFF.